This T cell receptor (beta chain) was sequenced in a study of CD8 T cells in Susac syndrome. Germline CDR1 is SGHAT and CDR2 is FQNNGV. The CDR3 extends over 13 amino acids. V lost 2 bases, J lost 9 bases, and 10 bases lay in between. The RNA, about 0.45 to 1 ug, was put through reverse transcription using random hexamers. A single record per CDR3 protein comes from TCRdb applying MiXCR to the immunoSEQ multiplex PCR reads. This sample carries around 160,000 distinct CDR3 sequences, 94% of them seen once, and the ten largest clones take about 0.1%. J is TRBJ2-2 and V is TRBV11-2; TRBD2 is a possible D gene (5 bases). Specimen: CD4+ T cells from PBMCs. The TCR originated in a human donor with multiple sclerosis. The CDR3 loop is CASSLQLARELFF. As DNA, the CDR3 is TGTGCCAGCAGCTTACAGCTAGCCAGGGAGCTGTTTTTT.